The subject of this entry is one T cell receptor (beta chain). This entry comes from a study of long-term antiretroviral therapy in people with HIV. The authors ran the immunoSEQ assay, v3.0, at survey level. Clones were sequenced by immunoSEQ multiplex PCR, and TCRdb holds only the in-frame ones, with some missing. The sample holds 20,000 to 30,000 clones, approximately 80% seen once. Trimming pared 0 bases from V and 7 bases from J, leaving 12 bases between. From germline, CDR1 is LGHNA and CDR2 YNFKEQ. The CDR3 contains 14 residues. This sequence originates from a man between 25 and 39 years old with HIV. Sample: unsorted PBMCs, taken about 4.3 years after starting antiretroviral therapy. This chain links TRBV4-2 with TRBJ1-2; the D is unclear. The DNA for the CDR3 is TGTGCCAGCAGCCAAGATCTCCAGGTTTCTGGCTACACCTTC. Its protein product is CASSQDLQVSGYTF.